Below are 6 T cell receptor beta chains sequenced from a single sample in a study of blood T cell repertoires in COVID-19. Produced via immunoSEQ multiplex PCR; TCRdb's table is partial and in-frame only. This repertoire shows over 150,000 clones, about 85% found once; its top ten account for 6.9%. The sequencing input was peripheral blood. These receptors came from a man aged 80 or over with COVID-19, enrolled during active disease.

CDR3 DNA sequence: TGCGCCAGCAGCTTGTTGCCGGATAGGGGGCTGAGTTTATATGGCTACACCTTC. It codes for CASSLLPDRGLSLYGYTF. The rearrangement links TRBV5-1 to TRBJ1-2, with 7 bases identical to TRBD1. This CDR3 has 18 residues. J was trimmed by 5 bases and V by 1 base; bases with no gene match: 17. Germline assignment: CDR1 SGHRS and CDR2 YFSETQ. Supplemented by reference TRBV5-1 and TRBJ1-2, the full variable domain reads KAGVTQTPRYLIKTRGQQVTLSCSPISGHRSVSWYQQTPGQGLQFLFEYFSETQRNKGNFPGRFSGRQFSNSRSEMNVSTLELGDSALYLCASSLLPDRGLSLYGYTFGSGTRLTVV.

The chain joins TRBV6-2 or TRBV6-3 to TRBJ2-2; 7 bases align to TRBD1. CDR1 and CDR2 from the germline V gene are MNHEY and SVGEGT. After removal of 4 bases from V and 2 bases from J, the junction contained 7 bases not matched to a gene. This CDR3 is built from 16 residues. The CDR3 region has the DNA TGTGCCAGCAGTTCTAGGGGGACAGTCAACACCGGGGAGCTGTTTTTT. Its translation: CASSSRGTVNTGELFF.

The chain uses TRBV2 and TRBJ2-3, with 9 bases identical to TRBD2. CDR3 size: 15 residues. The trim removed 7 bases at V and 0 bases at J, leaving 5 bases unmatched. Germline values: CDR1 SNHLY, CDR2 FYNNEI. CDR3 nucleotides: TGTGCCAGCAATTTAGCGGGGGCTAGCACAGATACGCAGTATTTT. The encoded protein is CASNLAGASTDTQYF.

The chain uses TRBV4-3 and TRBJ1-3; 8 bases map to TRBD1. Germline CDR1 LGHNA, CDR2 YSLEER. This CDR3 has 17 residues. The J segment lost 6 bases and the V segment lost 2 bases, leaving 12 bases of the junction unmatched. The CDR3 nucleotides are TGCGCCAGCAGCCAATTCACCGTGACAGGGGAGACAAACACCATATATTTT. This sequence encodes CASSQFTVTGETNTIYF.

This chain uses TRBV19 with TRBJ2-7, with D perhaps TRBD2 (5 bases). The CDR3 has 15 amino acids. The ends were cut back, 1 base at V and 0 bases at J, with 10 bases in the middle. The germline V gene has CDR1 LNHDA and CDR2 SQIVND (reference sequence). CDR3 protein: CASSIALGGSYEQYF. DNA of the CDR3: TGTGCCAGTAGTATAGCGCTCGGAGGCTCCTACGAGCAGTACTTC.

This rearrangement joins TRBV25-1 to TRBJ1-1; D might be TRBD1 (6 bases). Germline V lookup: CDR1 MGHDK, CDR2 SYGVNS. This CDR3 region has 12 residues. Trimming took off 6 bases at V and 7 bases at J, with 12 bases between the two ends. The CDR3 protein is CASRDSGGEAFF. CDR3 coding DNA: TGTGCCAGCAGGGACAGCGGGGGTGAAGCTTTCTTT.